This T cell receptor (beta chain) was obtained from a study of CD8 T cells in Susac syndrome. The RNA, roughly 0.45 to 1 ug, was put through reverse transcription using random hexamers. Amplification of TCR beta CDR3 by immunoSEQ multiplex PCR spanned 54 Vbeta and 13 Jbeta. Each CDR3 protein gets one entry after TCRdb re-called the immunoSEQ multiplex PCR reads with MiXCR. This table holds 200,000 to 250,000 distinct CDR3 sequences, 85% to 95% found once. This clonotype was obtained from a human donor with multiple sclerosis. The sequencing sample was made of CD4+ T cells from PBMCs.

The CDR3 loop is CSVEGGGDTQYF. Written as DNA, the CDR3 is TGCAGCGTTGAAGGGGGCGGCGATACGCAGTATTTT. The rearrangement uses TRBV29-1 and TRBJ2-3, with TRBD1 as a possible D gene (5 bases). The germline V gene has CDR1 SQVTM and CDR2 ANQGSEA. Trimming stripped 1 base from V and 6 bases from J, with 8 bases between. This CDR3 has 12 residues.